The clone carrying this T cell receptor beta chain has more than one count but fewer than ten. CDR3 size: 15 residues. The V gene lost 6 bases and the J gene lost 4 bases, with 15 bases spanning the gap. Looked up from germline, CDR1 is SNHLY and CDR2 is FYNNEI. These data originate in a study of blood T cell repertoires in COVID-19. In the study overall: Samples of COVID-19 (acute and convalescent) were obtained from the United States, Italy and Spain. T cells, B-cell-depleted T cells, or PBMCs supplied cDNA or gDNA.

Data came from immunoSEQ multiplex PCR; TCRdb stores just in-frame clones and leaves some out. The sample consists of around 80,000 clones, over 65% of them appearing once. Sequencing input: peripheral blood. The chain employs TRBV2 and TRBJ2-2; D is perhaps TRBD1 (6 bases). This clonotype originated in a man in his fifties with active or convalescent COVID-19. CDR3 protein: CASRGHAKGTGELFF. As DNA, the CDR3 is TGTGCCAGCAGGGGACACGCTAAGGGCACCGGGGAGCTGTTTTTT.